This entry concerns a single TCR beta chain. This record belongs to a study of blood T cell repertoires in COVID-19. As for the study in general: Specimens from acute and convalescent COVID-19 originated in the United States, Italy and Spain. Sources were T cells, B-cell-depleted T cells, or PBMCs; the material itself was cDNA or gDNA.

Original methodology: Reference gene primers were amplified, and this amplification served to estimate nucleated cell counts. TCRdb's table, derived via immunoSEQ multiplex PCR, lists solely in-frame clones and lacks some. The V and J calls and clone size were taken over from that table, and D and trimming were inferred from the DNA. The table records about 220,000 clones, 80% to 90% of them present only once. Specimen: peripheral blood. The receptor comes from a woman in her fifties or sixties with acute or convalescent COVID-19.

The DNA of the CDR3 is TGCAGCGTTGATACGGGGGTCCACGAGCAGTACTTC. Residues: CSVDTGVHEQYF. This sequence joins TRBV29-1 and TRBJ2-7, with D tentatively TRBD2 (6 bases). Germline V CDR1 and CDR2: SQVTM, ANQGSEA. V was trimmed by 3 bases and J by 5 bases, leaving 11 bases between them. This CDR3 comprises 12 residues.